This T cell receptor (beta chain) was recorded in a study of T cells in Graves' hyperthyroidism and ophthalmopathy. TCR beta CDR3 regions were amplified from RNA. HTBI primers drove first-round RT-PCR of the TCR CDR3. Each CDR3 protein is one row after TCRdb ran MiXCR on the multiplex PCR reads. Here the sample spans 600,000 to 650,000 distinct CDR3 sequences, about 16% being singletons. Concerning this clonotype itself: A much bigger clone sits one base away, suggesting this may be a read error.

V was clipped by 4 bases and J by 4 bases, with 10 bases between them. Germline CDR1 MNHNS, CDR2 SASEGT. The CDR3 has 13 residues. Material for sequencing was blood. The sequence was collected from a woman in her 30s with Graves' hyperthyroidism. The chain recombines TRBV6-1 with TRBJ1-1, with no clear D. CDR3 amino acids: CASSGPATTEAFF. In DNA form, the CDR3 reads TGTGCCAGCAGTGGGCCTGCCACCACTGAAGCTTTCTTT.